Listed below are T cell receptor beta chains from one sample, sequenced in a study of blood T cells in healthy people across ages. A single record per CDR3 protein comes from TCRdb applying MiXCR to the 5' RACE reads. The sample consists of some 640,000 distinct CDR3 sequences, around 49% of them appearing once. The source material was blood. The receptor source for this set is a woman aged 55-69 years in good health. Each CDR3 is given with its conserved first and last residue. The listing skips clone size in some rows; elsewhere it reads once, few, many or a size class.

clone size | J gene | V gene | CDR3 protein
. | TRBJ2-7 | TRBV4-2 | CASSFTGTSGATYEQYF
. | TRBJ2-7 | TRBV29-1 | CSVGTSSYEQYF
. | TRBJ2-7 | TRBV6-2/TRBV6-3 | CASSWTTSGRALGHNEQYF
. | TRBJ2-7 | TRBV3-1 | CASSQRSGRAGEQYF
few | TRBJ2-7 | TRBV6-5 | CASRPGTRTYEQYF
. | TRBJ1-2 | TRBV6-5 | CASAGTNNYGYTF
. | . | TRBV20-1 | CSARDPGKGAETQYF
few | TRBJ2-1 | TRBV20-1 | CSARGQLSSYNEQFF
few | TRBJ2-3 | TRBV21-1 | CASSFLDAFRLTDTQYF
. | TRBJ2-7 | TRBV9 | CASSRTSIPLTEQYF
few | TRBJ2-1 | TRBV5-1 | CASRRGTSGNYNEQFF
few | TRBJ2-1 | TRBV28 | CASRRITGHEQFF
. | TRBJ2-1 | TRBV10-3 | CATGSGFPNVQFF
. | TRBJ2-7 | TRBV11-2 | CASSLNLGGAYEQYF
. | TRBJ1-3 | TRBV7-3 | CASSLGGPGNTIYF
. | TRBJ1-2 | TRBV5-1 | CASSSPPGQWGYTF
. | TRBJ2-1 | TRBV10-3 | CATSTSGSAPTYNEQFF
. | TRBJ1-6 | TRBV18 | CASSPQTGADSPLHF
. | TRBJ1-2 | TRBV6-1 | CASIDRQGNYGYTF
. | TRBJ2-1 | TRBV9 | CASKLAGGPVLRAASSYNEQFF
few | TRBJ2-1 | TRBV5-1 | CASSLAAGVSYNEQFF
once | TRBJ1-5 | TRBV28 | CASSSVTGTGGHYSNQPQHF
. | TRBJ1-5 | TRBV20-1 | CSARSTGGQPQHF
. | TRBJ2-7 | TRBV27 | CASSLARDRYEQYF
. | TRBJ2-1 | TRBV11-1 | CASSFDPREGEQFF
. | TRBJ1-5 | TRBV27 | CASSETGRKGNQPQHF
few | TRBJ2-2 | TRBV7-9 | CASSSRTSTNTGELFF
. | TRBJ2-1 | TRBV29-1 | CSVETSGPSSYNEQFF
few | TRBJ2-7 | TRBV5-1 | CASSLRDASYEQYF
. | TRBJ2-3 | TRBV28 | CASPSGRSVTDTQYF
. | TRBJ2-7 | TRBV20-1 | CSAALSGRLYEQYF
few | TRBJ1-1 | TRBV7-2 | CASSLVVTADTEAFF
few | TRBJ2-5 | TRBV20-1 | CSARDWMGETQYF
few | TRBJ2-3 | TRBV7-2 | CASRLQGATDTQYF
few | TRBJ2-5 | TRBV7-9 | CASSYGTSQETQYF
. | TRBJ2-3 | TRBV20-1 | CSVPPTGSATDTQYF
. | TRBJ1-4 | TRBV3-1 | CASSQARLGALNEKLFF
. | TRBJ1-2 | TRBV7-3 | CASSGGPGDGYTF
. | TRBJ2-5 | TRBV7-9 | CASSPDSPWETQYF
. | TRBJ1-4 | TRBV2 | CASSGQTTNEKLFF
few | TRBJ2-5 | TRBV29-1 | CSVVEVGLQETQYF
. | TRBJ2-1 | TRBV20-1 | CSAIIAGWSHNEQFF
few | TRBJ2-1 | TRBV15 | CATSLRGGRVKNEQFF
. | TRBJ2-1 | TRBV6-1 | CASSDPGTRNEQFF
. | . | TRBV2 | CASRIGQGAYEQYF
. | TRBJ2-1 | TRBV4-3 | CASSQGSGGRYNEQFF
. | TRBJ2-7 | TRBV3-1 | CASSQAGQVNNEQYF
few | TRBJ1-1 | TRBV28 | CAIRRGRITEAFF
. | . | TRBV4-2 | CASSRGLAGREGTSCEQYF
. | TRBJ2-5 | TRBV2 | CASSERLGTYNEQYF
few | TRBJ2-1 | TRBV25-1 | CASSEYATSGIDEQFF
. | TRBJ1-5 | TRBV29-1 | CSVLGGDSNQPQHF
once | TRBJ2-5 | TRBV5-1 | CASTLSSSYNEQYF
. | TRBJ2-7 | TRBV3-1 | CASSHGQREKQYF
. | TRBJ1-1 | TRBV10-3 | CAISQVNTEAFF
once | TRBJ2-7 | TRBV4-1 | CASSQLPTGVYEQYF
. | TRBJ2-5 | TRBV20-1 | CSAQTGTGETQYF
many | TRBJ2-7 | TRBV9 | CASSVAAVSSYEQYF
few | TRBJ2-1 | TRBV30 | CAWSGPDLFF
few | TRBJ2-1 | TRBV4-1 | CASSHTGEGDEQFF